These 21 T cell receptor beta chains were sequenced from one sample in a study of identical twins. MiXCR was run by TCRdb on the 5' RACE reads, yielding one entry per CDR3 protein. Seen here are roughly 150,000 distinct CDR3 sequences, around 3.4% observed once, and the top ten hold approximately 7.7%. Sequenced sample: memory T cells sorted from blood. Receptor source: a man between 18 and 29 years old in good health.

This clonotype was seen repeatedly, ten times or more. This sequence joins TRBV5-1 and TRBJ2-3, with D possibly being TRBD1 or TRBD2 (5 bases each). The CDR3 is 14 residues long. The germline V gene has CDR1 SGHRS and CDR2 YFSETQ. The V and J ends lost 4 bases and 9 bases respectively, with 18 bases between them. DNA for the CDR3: TGCGCCAGCAGCGCTTCCGGGACGGCCAGCACGCAGTATTTT. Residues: CASSASGTASTQYF.

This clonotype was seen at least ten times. The CDR3 DNA reads as TGCAGTGCTTCTCGCGGGACCCTTTACAATGAGCAGTTCTTC. It specifies CSASRGTLYNEQFF. The chain combines TRBV20-1 with TRBJ2-1, with a possible D match to TRBD2 (6 bases). Germline CDR1 and CDR2: DFQATT and SNEGSKA (reference sequence). This CDR3 spans 14 amino acids. V lost 5 bases and J lost 4, with 15 bases in between.

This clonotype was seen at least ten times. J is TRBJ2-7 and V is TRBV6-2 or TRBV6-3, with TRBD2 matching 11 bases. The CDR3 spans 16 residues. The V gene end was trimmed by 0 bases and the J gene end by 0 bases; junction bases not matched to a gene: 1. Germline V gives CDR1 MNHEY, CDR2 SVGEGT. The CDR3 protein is CASSYSLAGGSYEQYV. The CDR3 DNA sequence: TGTGCCAGCAGTTACTCCCTAGCGGGAGGCTCCTACGAGCAGTACGTC.

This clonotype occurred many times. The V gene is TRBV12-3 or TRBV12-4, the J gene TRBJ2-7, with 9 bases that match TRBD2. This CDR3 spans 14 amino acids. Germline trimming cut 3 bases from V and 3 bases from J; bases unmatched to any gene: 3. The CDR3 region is CASSFRREGYEQYF. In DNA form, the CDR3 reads TGTGCCAGCAGTTTTAGGCGGGAGGGCTACGAGCAGTACTTC.

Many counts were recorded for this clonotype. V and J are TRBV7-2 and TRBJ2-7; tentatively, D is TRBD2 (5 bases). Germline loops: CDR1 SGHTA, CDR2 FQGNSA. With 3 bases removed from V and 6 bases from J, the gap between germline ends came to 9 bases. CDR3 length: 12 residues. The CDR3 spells CASSFGEIEQYF. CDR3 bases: TGTGCCAGCAGCTTTGGGGAGATCGAGCAGTACTTC.

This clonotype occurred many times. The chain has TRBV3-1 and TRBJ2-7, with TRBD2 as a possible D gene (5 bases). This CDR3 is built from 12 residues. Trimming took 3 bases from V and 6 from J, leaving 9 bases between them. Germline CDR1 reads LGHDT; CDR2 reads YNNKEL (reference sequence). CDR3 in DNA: TGTGCCAGCAGCCATTGGGGAGCCGAGCAGTACTTC. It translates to CASSHWGAEQYF.

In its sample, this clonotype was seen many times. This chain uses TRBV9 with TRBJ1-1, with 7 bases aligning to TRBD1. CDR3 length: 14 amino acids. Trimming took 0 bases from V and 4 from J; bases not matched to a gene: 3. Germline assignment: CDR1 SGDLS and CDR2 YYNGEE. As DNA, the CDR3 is TGTGCCAGCAGCGTAGGAGGGGGCGGCACTGAAGCTTTCTTT. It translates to CASSVGGGGTEAFF.

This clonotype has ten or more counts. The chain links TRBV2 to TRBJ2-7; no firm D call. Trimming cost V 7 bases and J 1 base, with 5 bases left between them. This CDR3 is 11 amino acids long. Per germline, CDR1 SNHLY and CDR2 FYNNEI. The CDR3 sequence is CASTRSYEQYF. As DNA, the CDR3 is TGTGCCAGCACAAGGTCCTACGAGCAGTACTTC.

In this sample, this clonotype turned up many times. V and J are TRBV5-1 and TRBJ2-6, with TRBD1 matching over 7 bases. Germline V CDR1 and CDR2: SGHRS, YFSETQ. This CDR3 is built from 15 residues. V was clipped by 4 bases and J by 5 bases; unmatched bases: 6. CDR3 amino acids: CASSVDRARANVLTF. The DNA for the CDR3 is TGCGCCAGCAGCGTAGACAGGGCTCGGGCCAACGTCCTGACTTTC.

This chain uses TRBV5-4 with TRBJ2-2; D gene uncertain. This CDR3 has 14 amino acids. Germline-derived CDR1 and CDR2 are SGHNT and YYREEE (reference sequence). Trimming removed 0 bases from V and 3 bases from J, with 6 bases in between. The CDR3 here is CASSLVDDTGELFF. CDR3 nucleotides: TGTGCCAGCAGCTTGGTCGATGACACCGGGGAGCTGTTTTTT. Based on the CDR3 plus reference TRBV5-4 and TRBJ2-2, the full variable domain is ETGVTQSPTHLIKTRGQQVTLRCSSQSGHNTVSWYQQALGQGPQFIFQYYREEENGRGNFPPRFSGLQFPNYSSELNVNALELDDSALYLCASSLVDDTGELFFGEGSRLTVL.

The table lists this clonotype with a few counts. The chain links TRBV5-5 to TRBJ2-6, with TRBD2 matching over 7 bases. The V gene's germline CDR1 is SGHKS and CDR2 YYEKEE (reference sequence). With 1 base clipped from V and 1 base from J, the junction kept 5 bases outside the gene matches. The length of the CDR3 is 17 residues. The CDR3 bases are TGTGCCAGCAGCTTGCGGGGGGTGGGTTCTGGGGCCAACGTCCTGACTTTC. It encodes CASSLRGVGSGANVLTF.

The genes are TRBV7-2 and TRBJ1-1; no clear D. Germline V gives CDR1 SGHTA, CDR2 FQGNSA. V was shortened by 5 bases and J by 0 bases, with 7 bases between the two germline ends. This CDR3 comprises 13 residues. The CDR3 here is CASSPYMNTEAFF. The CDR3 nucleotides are TGTGCCAGCAGCCCCTATATGAACACTGAAGCTTTCTTT.

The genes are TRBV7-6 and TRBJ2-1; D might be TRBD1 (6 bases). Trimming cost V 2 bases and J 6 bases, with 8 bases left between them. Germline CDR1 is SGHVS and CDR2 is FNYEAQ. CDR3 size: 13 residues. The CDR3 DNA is TGTGCCAGCAGCTTAACACAGGGCAATGAGCAGTTCTTC. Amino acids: CASSLTQGNEQFF.

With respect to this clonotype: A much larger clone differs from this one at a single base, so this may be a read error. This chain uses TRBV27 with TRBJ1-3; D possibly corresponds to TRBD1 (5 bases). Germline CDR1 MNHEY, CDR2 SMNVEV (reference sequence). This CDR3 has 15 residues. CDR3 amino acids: CASSLTGAAGNTICF. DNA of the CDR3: TGTGCCAGCAGTTTGACTGGGGCAGCTGGAAACACCATATGTTTT.

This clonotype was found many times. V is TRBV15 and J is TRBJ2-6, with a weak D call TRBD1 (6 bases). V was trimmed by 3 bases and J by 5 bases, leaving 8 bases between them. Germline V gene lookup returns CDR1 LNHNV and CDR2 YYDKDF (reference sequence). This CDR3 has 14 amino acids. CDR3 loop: CATSSDRRANVLTF. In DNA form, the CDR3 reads TGTGCCACCAGCAGCGACAGGCGGGCCAACGTCCTGACTTTC.

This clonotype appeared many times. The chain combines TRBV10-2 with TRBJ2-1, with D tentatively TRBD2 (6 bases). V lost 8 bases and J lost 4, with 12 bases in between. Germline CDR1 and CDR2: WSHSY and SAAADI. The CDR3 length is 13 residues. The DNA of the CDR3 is TGCGCCAGCCTTAGCGGCAAGTACAATGAGCAGTTCTTC. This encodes CASLSGKYNEQFF.

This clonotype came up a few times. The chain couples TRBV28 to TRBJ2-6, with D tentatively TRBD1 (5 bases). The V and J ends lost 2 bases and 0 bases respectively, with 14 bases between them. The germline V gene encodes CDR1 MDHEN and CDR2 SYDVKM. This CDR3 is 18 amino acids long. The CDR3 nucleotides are TGTGCCAGCAGTTTAACGGCAGGGATGGACTCTGGGGCCAACGTCCTGACTTTC. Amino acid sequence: CASSLTAGMDSGANVLTF.

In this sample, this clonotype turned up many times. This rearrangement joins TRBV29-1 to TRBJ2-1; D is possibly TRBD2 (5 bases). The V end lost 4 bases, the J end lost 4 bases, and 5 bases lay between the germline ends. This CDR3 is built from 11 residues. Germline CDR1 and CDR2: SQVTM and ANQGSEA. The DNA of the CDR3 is TGCAGCGTTGCGGGGTACAATGAGCAGTTCTTC. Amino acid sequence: CSVAGYNEQFF.

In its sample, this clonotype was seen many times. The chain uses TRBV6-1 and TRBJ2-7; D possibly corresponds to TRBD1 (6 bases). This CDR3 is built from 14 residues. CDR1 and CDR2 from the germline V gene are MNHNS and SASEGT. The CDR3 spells CAISDRQASYEQYV. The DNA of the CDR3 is TGTGCCATCAGTGATAGACAGGCGTCCTACGAGCAGTACGTC.

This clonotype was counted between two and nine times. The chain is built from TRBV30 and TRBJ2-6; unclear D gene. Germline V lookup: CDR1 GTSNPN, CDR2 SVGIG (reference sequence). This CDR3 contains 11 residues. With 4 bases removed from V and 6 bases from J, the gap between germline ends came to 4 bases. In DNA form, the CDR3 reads TGTGCCTGGACCGAGGCCAACGTCCTGACTTTC. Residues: CAWTEANVLTF.

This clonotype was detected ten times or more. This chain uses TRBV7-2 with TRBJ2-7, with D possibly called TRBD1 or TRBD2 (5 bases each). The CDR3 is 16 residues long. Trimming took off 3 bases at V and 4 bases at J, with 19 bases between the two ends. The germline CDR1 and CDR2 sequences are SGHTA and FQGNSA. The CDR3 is CASSFLTPTGTYEQYF. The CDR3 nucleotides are TGTGCCAGCAGCTTCCTGACCCCTACCGGGACGTACGAGCAGTACTTC.